This section outlines one T cell receptor beta chain sequence together with its context. The data were obtained in a study of T-cell reconstitution after alpha-beta-depleted transplantation in children. Germline-derived CDR1 and CDR2 are SGHRS and YFSETQ. V dropped 2 bases and J dropped 8; count of bases not matched to a gene: 8. The CDR3 length is 15 residues. A TCRbeta library incorporating unique molecular identifiers was prepared. In TCRdb, the PCR reads were re-called with MiXCR into one record per CDR3 protein. This repertoire shows about 610,000 distinct CDR3 sequences, roughly 27% found once; its top ten account for under 45%.

This clonotype was sampled from a boy less than two years old with Wiskott-Aldrich syndrome, due to receive a stem cell transplant. The sample was PBMCs, taken before TCRalphabeta/CD19-depleted stem cell transplant. The chain is built from TRBV5-1 and TRBJ2-4, with 9 positions matching TRBD1. Here the CDR3 reads CASSLRPGQGDIQYF. In nucleotides, the CDR3 is TGCGCCAGCAGCTTACGACCGGGACAGGGTGACATTCAGTACTTC. Supplemented by reference TRBV5-1 and TRBJ2-4, the full variable domain reads KAGVTQTPRYLIKTRGQQVTLSCSPISGHRSVSWYQQTPGQGLQFLFEYFSETQRNKGNFPGRFSGRQFSNSRSEMNVSTLELGDSALYLCASSLRPGQGDIQYFGAGTRLSVL.